This passage covers 32 T cell receptor beta chains from one sample sequenced in a study of blood T cell repertoires in COVID-19. Using immunoSEQ multiplex PCR, the repertoire was profiled, and TCRdb retains in-frame clones only, with some absent. Of hundreds of thousands of clones in the sample, about nine tenths were seen once. Specimen: PBMCs or T cells enriched from blood (not recorded which). The receptors here all came from a woman between 40 and 55 years old who had recovered from COVID-19.

The chain employs TRBV5-1 and TRBJ2-5; TRBD2 matches 13 bases. CDR3 length: 16 amino acids. Germline CDR1 and CDR2: SGHRS and YFSETQ. With V trimmed by 4 bases and J by 5 bases, 8 bases remained unmatched. The CDR3 reads CASSVTSGGAYETQYF. Here the CDR3 DNA reads TGCGCCAGCAGCGTCACTAGCGGGGGGGCCTATGAGACCCAGTACTTC. Supplemented by reference TRBV5-1 and TRBJ2-5, the full variable domain reads KAGVTQTPRYLIKTRGQQVTLSCSPISGHRSVSWYQQTPGQGLQFLFEYFSETQRNKGNFPGRFSGRQFSNSRSEMNVSTLELGDSALYLCASSVTSGGAYETQYFGPGTRLLVL.

V is TRBV9 and J is TRBJ2-2, with a possible D match to TRBD1 (6 bases). This CDR3 contains 16 residues. Trimming removed 0 bases at V and 4 bases at J, with 13 bases between. Germline V gives CDR1 SGDLS, CDR2 YYNGEE. The DNA of the CDR3 is TGTGCCAGCAGCGTAGCCAGGACAGCTTTCACCGGGGAGCTGTTTTTT. This codes for CASSVARTAFTGELFF.

The chain recombines TRBV10-3 with TRBJ2-1; 7 bases line up with TRBD1. This CDR3 has 14 residues. V was clipped by 6 bases and J by 5 bases; unmatched bases: 7. Germline V lookup: CDR1 ENHRY, CDR2 SYGVKD. The CDR3 reads CAIRTGTVNNEQFF. The CDR3 nucleotides are TGTGCCATCAGGACCGGGACAGTAAACAATGAGCAGTTCTTC.

This chain's CDR3 is CASRGRGTGGDTEAFF. CDR3 sequence (DNA): TGTGCCAGCAGGGGGCGAGGGACAGGGGGCGACACTGAAGCTTTCTTT. The chain has TRBV2 and TRBJ1-1, with TRBD1 matching 12 bases. CDR3 length: 16 amino acids. Germline CDR1 reads SNHLY; CDR2 reads FYNNEI. V lost 6 bases to trimming and J lost 3 bases; unmatched junction nucleotides: 8.

The V call is TRBV24-1, the J call TRBJ2-3, with TRBD2 identical over 9 bases. CDR3 length equals 15 residues. Per germline, CDR1 KGHDR and CDR2 SFDVKD. V trimming: 4 bases; J trimming: 1 base; junction bases outside the gene matches: 2. CDR3 DNA sequence: TGTGCCACCAGTGACAGGACTAGCGGCACAGATACGCAGTATTTT. Protein product: CATSDRTSGTDTQYF.

The genes are TRBV7-2 and TRBJ2-7; TRBD2 matches at 8 bases. This CDR3 has 14 amino acids. The trim removed 5 bases at V and 3 bases at J, leaving 6 bases unmatched. The germline gives CDR1 SGHTA, CDR2 FQGNSA. CDR3 in DNA: TGTGCCAGCAGCCTAGGACTAGCCGTCTACGAGCAGTACTTC. This translates into CASSLGLAVYEQYF.

The chain has TRBV16 and TRBJ1-2, with D maybe TRBD1 (5 bases). Per germline, CDR1 KGHSY and CDR2 FQNENV. V was clipped by 4 bases and J by 7 bases, with 16 bases between them. This CDR3 region has 14 residues. CDR3 sequence reads: CASSRNFWGVGYTF. The DNA for the CDR3 is TGTGCCAGCAGCCGCAATTTTTGGGGCGTTGGCTACACCTTC.

The chain employs TRBV18 and TRBJ2-7; D is unclear. This CDR3 is built from 12 residues. V gave up 3 bases and J gave up 8 bases, with 11 bases separating them. Germline CDR1 is KGHSH and CDR2 is LQKENI. The CDR3 loop is CASSPSEEKQYF. CDR3 nucleotide sequence: TGTGCCAGCTCACCGTCTGAAGAGAAGCAGTACTTC. Complete variable domain (other parts from reference TRBV18 and TRBJ2-7): NAGVMQNPRHLVRRRGQEARLRCSPMKGHSHVYWYRQLPEEGLKFMVYLQKENIIDESGMPKERFSAEFPKEGPSILRIQQVVRGDSAAYFCASSPSEEKQYFGPGTRLTVT.

This chain links TRBV14 with TRBJ1-2, with unresolved D. The V end lost 0 bases, the J end lost 3 bases, and 8 bases lay between the germline ends. There are 14 residues in the CDR3. CDR1 and CDR2 from the germline V gene are SGHDN and FVKESK. The CDR3 protein is CASSQDSGYYGYTF. CDR3 nucleotide sequence: TGTGCCAGCAGCCAAGATTCGGGGTACTATGGCTACACCTTC.

V gene TRBV29-1 combines with J gene TRBJ2-5; perhaps TRBD2 as D (6 bases). Germline assignment: CDR1 SQVTM and CDR2 ANQGSEA. CDR3 length equals 13 residues. V shed 4 bases and J shed 5 bases, with 14 bases lying between them. The CDR3 region is CSVAQGGGETQYF. Written as DNA, the CDR3 is TGCAGCGTTGCCCAGGGAGGTGGGGAGACCCAGTACTTC.

This chain connects TRBV29-1 to TRBJ1-1; possibly TRBD1 for D (5 bases). CDR3 size: 17 residues. The germline V gene has CDR1 SQVTM and CDR2 ANQGSEA. V was clipped by 0 bases and J by 1 base, with 18 bases between them. The DNA of the CDR3 is TGCAGCGTTGAAGACTGGGTATCAGGGTATCAGAACACTGAAGCTTTCTTT. It yields the protein CSVEDWVSGYQNTEAFF.

The table lists this clone with a count of one. The chain is built from TRBV18 and TRBJ1-1; 7 nucleotides line up with TRBD1. CDR3 length equals 14 residues. V lost 2 bases to trimming and J lost 5 bases; unmatched junction nucleotides: 5. The germline CDR1 and CDR2 sequences are KGHSH and LQKENI. This CDR3 reads CASSPGRGETEAFF. CDR3 DNA: TGTGCCAGCTCACCAGGCAGGGGGGAAACTGAAGCTTTCTTT.

This clone was seen a single time. This chain uses TRBV27 with TRBJ2-7, with 8 positions matching TRBD1. CDR1 MNHEY and CDR2 SMNVEV come from the germline V gene (reference sequence). The CDR3 has 19 residues. The J segment lost 5 bases and the V segment lost 5 bases, leaving 23 bases of the junction unmatched. The CDR3 spells CASSPTAFLIGQGRNEQYF. For the CDR3, the DNA is TGTGCCAGCAGTCCAACTGCCTTTTTAATAGGACAGGGTAGGAACGAGCAGTACTTC.

This clone was counted a few times. The chain joins TRBV7-9 to TRBJ1-2; D is unclear. CDR3 length: 14 residues. V was clipped by 1 base and J by 8 bases, with 14 bases between them. Looked up from germline, CDR1 is SEHNR and CDR2 is FQNEAQ (reference sequence). CDR3 in amino acids: CASSLVEGFAGYTF. For the CDR3, the DNA is TGTGCCAGCAGCTTAGTAGAGGGTTTTGCCGGCTACACCTTC.

The V gene is TRBV7-8, the J gene TRBJ1-1; D may be TRBD1 (5 bases). Trimming stripped 8 bases from V and 2 bases from J, with 12 bases between. The germline V gene has CDR1 SGHVS and CDR2 FQNEAQ. This CDR3 has 13 residues. CDR3 sequence reads: CASARQQNTEAFF. The CDR3, as DNA: TGTGCCAGCGCTAGACAGCAAAACACTGAAGCTTTCTTT. Full variable domain (rest looked up from reference TRBV7-8 and TRBJ1-1): GAGVSQSPRYKVAKRGQDVALRCDPISGHVSLFWYQQALGQGPEFLTYFQNEAQLDKSGLPSDRFFAERPEGSVSTLKIQRTQQEDSAVYLCASARQQNTEAFFGQGTRLTVV.

The chain couples TRBV5-4 to TRBJ2-7; 7 nucleotides match TRBD1. The V and J ends lost 4 bases and 0 bases, in that order; junction bases with no gene match: 10. Germline V lookup: CDR1 SGHNT, CDR2 YYREEE (reference sequence). This CDR3 spans 16 amino acids. The DNA for the CDR3 is TGTGCCAGCAGCCGACGAGCCGGGACAGACTCCTACGAGCAGTACTTC. Translated, it gives CASSRRAGTDSYEQYF.

The chain carries TRBV28 and TRBJ1-2; the D is unclear. Trimming removed 7 bases from V and 3 bases from J, with 15 bases in between. This CDR3 has 14 amino acids. Looked up from germline, CDR1 is MDHEN and CDR2 is SYDVKM. CDR3 DNA sequence: TGTGCCAGCAATATTGAAGAACGGGACTATGGCTACACCTTC. Its translation: CASNIEERDYGYTF.

This chain connects TRBV6-5 to TRBJ1-6; no definite D call. The length of the CDR3 is 13 residues. Germline V gene sequence: CDR1 MNHEY, CDR2 SVGAGI. V was trimmed by 6 bases and J by 7 bases, leaving 10 bases between them. The CDR3 DNA reads TGTGCCAGCAGAAGACCGGAGAATTCACCCCTCCACTTT. Protein: CASRRPENSPLHF.

V and J are TRBV27 and TRBJ1-6, with 7 bases aligning to TRBD1. V was pared by 5 bases and J by 5 bases, with 3 bases of the junction left unmatched. CDR1 is MNHEY, CDR2 SMNVEV, per germline (reference sequence). CDR3 size: 14 residues. CDR3 sequence reads: CASSIQGNNSPLHF. The CDR3 coding sequence is TGTGCCAGCAGTATACAGGGGAATAATTCACCCCTCCACTTT.

CDR3 protein: CASSSGQGYQETQYF. As DNA, the CDR3 is TGTGCCAGCAGCTCGGGACAGGGGTACCAAGAGACCCAGTACTTC. The chain uses TRBV6-5 and TRBJ2-5; 10 nucleotides align to TRBD1. Germline V lookup: CDR1 MNHEY, CDR2 SVGAGI. CDR3 length equals 15 residues. Trimming cost V 6 bases and J 0 bases; bases outside gene matches: 4.

The chain combines TRBV21-1 with TRBJ2-5; TRBD2 was called by the table and not checked on the DNA. TRBV21-1 is designated a pseudogene. The CDR3 consists of 17 residues. The CDR3 region has the DNA TGTGCCAGCAGCAAAAATGAGGAATGGGAGGCATTGGAGACCCAGTACTTC. Its translation is CASSKNEEWEALETQYF.

V usage is TRBV28 and J usage is TRBJ2-7; 11 bases align to TRBD1. Germline V gene lookup returns CDR1 MDHEN and CDR2 SYDVKM. The CDR3 sequence is 13 residues long. After removal of 4 bases from V and 6 bases from J, the junction contained 2 bases not matched to a gene. The CDR3 sequence: CASSSGQGAEQYF. The CDR3 DNA sequence: TGTGCCAGCAGTTCTGGACAGGGGGCCGAGCAGTACTTC. Based on the CDR3 plus reference TRBV28 and TRBJ2-7, the full variable domain is DVKVTQSSRYLVKRTGEKVFLECVQDMDHENMFWYRQDPGLGLRLIYFSYDVKMKEKGDIPEGYSVSREKKERFSLILESASTNQTSMYLCASSSGQGAEQYFGPGTRLTVT.

The gene calls are TRBV3-1 (or the pseudogene TRBV3-2) and TRBJ1-1, with TRBD1 as a possible D gene (5 bases). The V gene lost 4 bases and the J gene lost 5 bases, with 5 bases spanning the gap. This CDR3 comprises 11 residues. Germline CDR1 is LGHDT and CDR2 is YNNKEL (reference sequence). CDR3 protein: CASSPGTEAFF. In DNA, the CDR3 is TGTGCCAGCAGCCCAGGGACTGAAGCTTTCTTT.

V gene TRBV11-3 combines with J gene TRBJ2-1; no reliable D call. The CDR3 has 14 amino acids. V gave up 1 base and J gave up 7 bases, with 11 bases separating them. CDR1 and CDR2 (germline): SGHNT, YENEEA. CDR3 DNA: TGTGCCAGCAGCTTAGCGAGAGAGAGTAATGAGCAGTTCTTC. As protein: CASSLARESNEQFF.

V is TRBV2 and J is TRBJ2-1; tentative D call: TRBD2 (5 bases). The CDR3 is 13 residues long. V was shortened by 4 bases and J by 7 bases, with 11 bases between the two germline ends. Per germline, CDR1 SNHLY and CDR2 FYNNEI. Here the CDR3 DNA reads TGTGCCAGCAGTGGGAATCGCGGGAATGAGCAGTTCTTC. Its protein is CASSGNRGNEQFF.

The CDR3 sequence: CASSINRGLNTEAFF. The CDR3 coding sequence is TGTGCCAGTAGTATAAACAGGGGATTGAACACTGAAGCTTTCTTT. The chain recombines TRBV19 with TRBJ1-1; 7 positions match TRBD1. The V gene's germline CDR1 is LNHDA and CDR2 SQIVND (reference sequence). V dropped 2 bases and J dropped 0; count of bases not matched to a gene: 3. The CDR3 has 15 amino acids. The variable domain in full, with the rest retrieved from reference TRBV19 and TRBJ1-1, is DGGITQSPKYLFRKEGQNVTLSCEQNLNHDAMYWYRQDPGQGLRLIYYSQIVNDFQKGDIAEGYSVSREKKESFPLTVTSAQKNPTAFYLCASSINRGLNTEAFFGQGTRLTVV.

The chain's CDR3 is CASSAPLGRRGAARETQYF. CDR3 DNA sequence: TGTGCCAGCAGCGCACCATTAGGGAGGCGGGGGGCGGCACGGGAGACCCAGTACTTC. This chain joins TRBV9 and TRBJ2-5; TRBD2 agrees at 8 bases. The V gene end was trimmed by 3 bases and the J gene end by 5 bases; junction bases not matched to a gene: 21. CDR1 and CDR2 from the germline V gene are SGDLS and YYNGEE. This CDR3 comprises 19 residues.

The rearrangement joins TRBV6-5 to TRBJ1-3; D perhaps matches TRBD1 (5 bases). CDR3 length equals 14 residues. Germline loops: CDR1 MNHEY, CDR2 SVGAGI. Trimming cost V 6 bases and J 7 bases, with 16 bases left between them. CDR3 nucleotide sequence: TGTGCCAGCAGCGCCGGGACTCCTTCTAACACCATATATTTT. Its translation is CASSAGTPSNTIYF.

The V and J genes are TRBV6-5 and TRBJ2-3; 14 bases map to TRBD2. The germline gives CDR1 MNHEY, CDR2 SVGAGI. CDR3 length: 15 residues. The J segment lost 4 bases and the V segment lost 5 bases, leaving 2 bases of the junction unmatched. The CDR3: CASSPTSGRADTQYF. In nucleotides, the CDR3 is TGTGCCAGCAGTCCGACTAGCGGGAGGGCAGATACGCAGTATTTT.

The V gene is TRBV6-2 or TRBV6-3, the J gene TRBJ1-2, with D maybe TRBD1 (5 bases). Germline V CDR1 and CDR2: MNHEY, SVGEGT. The CDR3 is 12 amino acids. Trimming removed 4 bases from V and 6 bases from J, with 9 bases in between. This CDR3 reads CASSFTRDGYTF. CDR3 nucleotides: TGTGCCAGCAGTTTTACCAGGGATGGCTACACCTTC.

This chain links TRBV7-9 with TRBJ1-5; 7 positions agree with TRBD1. CDR1 and CDR2 from the germline V gene are SEHNR and FQNEAQ (reference sequence). V was pared by 1 base and J by 2 bases, with 8 bases of the junction left unmatched. The CDR3 sequence is 17 residues long. CDR3 in DNA: TGTGCCAGCAGCTTAGGTCGAGGGGGCTTGGGCAATCAGCCCCAGCATTTT. It encodes CASSLGRGGLGNQPQHF.

A single count supports this clone. The genes are TRBV27 and TRBJ2-3; D possibly corresponds to TRBD1 (6 bases). This CDR3 contains 15 residues. V lost 3 bases and J 1 base, leaving 11 bases between the germline ends. Per germline, CDR1 MNHEY and CDR2 SMNVEV (reference sequence). CDR3 sequence reads: CASSFRGLGTDTQYF. In nucleotides, the CDR3 is TGTGCCAGCAGTTTTAGGGGGTTGGGCACAGATACGCAGTATTTT.